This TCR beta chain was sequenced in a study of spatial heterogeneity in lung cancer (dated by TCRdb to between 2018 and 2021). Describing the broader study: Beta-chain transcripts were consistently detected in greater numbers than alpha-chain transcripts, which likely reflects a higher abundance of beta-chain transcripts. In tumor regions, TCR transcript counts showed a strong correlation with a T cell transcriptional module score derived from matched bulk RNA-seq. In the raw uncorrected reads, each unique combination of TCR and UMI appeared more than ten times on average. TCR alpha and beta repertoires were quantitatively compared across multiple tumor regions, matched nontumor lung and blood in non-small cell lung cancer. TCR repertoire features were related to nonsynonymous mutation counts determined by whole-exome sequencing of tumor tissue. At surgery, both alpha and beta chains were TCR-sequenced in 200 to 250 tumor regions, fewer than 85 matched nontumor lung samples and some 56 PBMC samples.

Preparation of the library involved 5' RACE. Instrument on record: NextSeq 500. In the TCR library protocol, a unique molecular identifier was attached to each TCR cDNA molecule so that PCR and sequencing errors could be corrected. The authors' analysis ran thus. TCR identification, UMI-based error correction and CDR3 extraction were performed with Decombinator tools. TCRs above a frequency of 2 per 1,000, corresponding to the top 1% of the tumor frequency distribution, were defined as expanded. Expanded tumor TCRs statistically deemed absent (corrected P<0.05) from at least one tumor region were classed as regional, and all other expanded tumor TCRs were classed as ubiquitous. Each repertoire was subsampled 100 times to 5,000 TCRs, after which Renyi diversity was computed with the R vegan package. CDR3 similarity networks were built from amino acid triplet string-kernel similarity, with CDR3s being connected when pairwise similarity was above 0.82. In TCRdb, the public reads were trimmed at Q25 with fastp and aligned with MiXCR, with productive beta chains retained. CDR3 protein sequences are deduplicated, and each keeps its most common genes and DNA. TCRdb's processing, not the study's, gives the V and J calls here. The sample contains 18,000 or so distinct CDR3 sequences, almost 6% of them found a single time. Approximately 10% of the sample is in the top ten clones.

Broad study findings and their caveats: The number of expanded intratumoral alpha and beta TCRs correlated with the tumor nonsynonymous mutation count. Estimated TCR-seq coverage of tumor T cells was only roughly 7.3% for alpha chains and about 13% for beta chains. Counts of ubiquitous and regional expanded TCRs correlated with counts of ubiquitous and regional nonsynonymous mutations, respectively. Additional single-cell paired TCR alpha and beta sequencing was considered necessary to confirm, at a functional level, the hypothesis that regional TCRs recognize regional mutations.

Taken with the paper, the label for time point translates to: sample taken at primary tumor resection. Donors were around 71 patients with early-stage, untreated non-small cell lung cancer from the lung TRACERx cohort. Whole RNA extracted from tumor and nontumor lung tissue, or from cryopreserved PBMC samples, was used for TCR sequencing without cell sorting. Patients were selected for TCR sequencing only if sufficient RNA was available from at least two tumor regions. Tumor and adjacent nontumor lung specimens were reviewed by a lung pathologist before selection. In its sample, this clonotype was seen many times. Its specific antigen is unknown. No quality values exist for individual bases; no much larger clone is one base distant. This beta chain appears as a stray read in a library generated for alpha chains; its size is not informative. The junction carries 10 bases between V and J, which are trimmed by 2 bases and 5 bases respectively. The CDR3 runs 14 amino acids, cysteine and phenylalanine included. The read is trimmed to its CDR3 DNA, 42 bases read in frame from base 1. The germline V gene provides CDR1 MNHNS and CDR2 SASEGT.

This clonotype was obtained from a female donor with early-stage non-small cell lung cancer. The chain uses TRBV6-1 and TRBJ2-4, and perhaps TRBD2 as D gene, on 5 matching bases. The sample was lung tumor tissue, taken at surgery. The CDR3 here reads CASSEPSGQNIQYF. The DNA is TGTGCCAGCAGTGAACCGAGCGGTCAAAACATTCAGTACTTC.